Included here is one TCR beta chain sequence, with context. CDR1 is MNHNS and CDR2 is SASEGT in the germline V gene. The V gene lost 2 bases and the J gene lost 4 bases, with 8 bases spanning the gap. The CDR3 covers 14 residues. This sample was included in a study of blood T cell repertoires in COVID-19. Profiled with immunoSEQ multiplex PCR; TCRdb holds only in-frame clones, not every one. This table has some 280,000 clones, approximately 91% appearing once. V and J are TRBV6-1 and TRBJ1-4; D is unresolved. Input material: peripheral blood. The receptor comes from a woman aged 55-75 years with acute or convalescent COVID-19. The DNA of the CDR3 is TGTGCCAGCAGTGAAAGGACTCTTAATGAAAAACTGTTTTTT. It encodes CASSERTLNEKLFF.